This record concerns one T cell receptor (beta chain) sequence. Its antigen is as yet unknown. Naive CD8 cells comprised CD45RO-negative, CCR7-positively selected cells, excluding terminally differentiated effector memory CD45RA+ cells. This sample is drawn from a study of shared clonotypes between healthy human individuals. Study results and limitations: Clonotypes which were not shared had lower generation probabilities than clonotypes that all four donors shared.

Study processing details: ImmunoSEQ junction-only sequences lacked quality scores, so their filtering differed. The data were produced by immunoSEQ multiplex PCR, yet TCRdb's version contains in-frame clones alone and is incomplete. That table gives V, J and clone size, and the DNA gave D and trimming. The table shows hundreds of thousands of clones, with around 96% occurring only once. This CDR3 spans 13 amino acids. The V end was cut by 4 bases, the J end by 5 bases, with 9 bases between. CDR1 is MNHEY and CDR2 is SMNVEV in the germline V gene (reference sequence). This rearrangement joins TRBV27 to TRBJ1-5; the D gene is possibly TRBD1 (5 bases). Source material: naive CD8+ T cells sorted from blood. The sequence was obtained from a man between 25 and 39 years old in good health. CDR3 nucleotide sequence: TGTGCCAGCAGTTACGACAGCCATCAGCCCCAGCATTTT. It is translated as CASSYDSHQPQHF.